A single sample gave rise to the 6 T cell receptor beta chains below, sequenced in a study of blood T cell repertoires in COVID-19. The table came from immunoSEQ multiplex PCR; TCRdb's copy has only in-frame clones and leaves some out. This table has about 480,000 clones, 89% appearing once. Sample: peripheral blood. The receptors derive from a man younger than 30 with COVID-19, enrolled during active disease.

The chain has TRBV7-8 and TRBJ2-5, with D perhaps matching TRBD2 (6 bases). The CDR3 spans 20 residues. With 5 bases removed from V and 0 bases from J, the gap between germline ends came to 28 bases. Looked up from germline, CDR1 is SGHVS and CDR2 is FQNEAQ. CDR3 bases: TGTGCCAGCAGCGCCGGGACCAGGAGGGATTCTTACAGTAACCAAGAGACCCAGTACTTC. It yields the protein CASSAGTRRDSYSNQETQYF.

The V gene is TRBV15, the J gene TRBJ1-6; D unresolved. Germline lookup yields CDR1 LNHNV and CDR2 YYDKDF (reference sequence). Trimming shortened V by 2 bases and J by 7 bases, and 6 bases separated the two germline ends. This CDR3 contains 13 residues. The CDR3 is CATSRQRNSPLHF. The CDR3 coding sequence is TGTGCCACCAGCAGACAGAGGAATTCACCCCTCCACTTT.

This chain uses TRBV14 with TRBJ2-7; tentative D call: TRBD2 (6 bases). This CDR3 is built from 15 residues. Trimming pared 2 bases from V and 0 bases from J, leaving 11 bases between. Looked up from germline, CDR1 is SGHDN and CDR2 is FVKESK. This CDR3 reads CASSQLLAVSYEQYF. For the CDR3, the DNA is TGTGCCAGCAGCCAACTATTAGCGGTCTCCTACGAGCAGTACTTC.

This clone was observed once. The chain recombines TRBV27 with TRBJ2-2; TRBD1 aligns across 9 bases. V was clipped by 4 bases and J by 4 bases; unmatched bases: 4. Germline V CDR1 and CDR2: MNHEY, SMNVEV (reference sequence). CDR3 length: 15 residues. This CDR3 reads CASSWDRASTGELFF. The DNA for the CDR3 is TGTGCCAGCAGTTGGGACAGGGCCTCCACCGGGGAGCTGTTTTTT.

The chain employs TRBV11-2 and TRBJ2-1; D might be TRBD2 (5 bases). V was shortened by 2 bases and J by 0 bases, with 20 bases between the two germline ends. The CDR3 totals 19 residues. Per germline, CDR1 SGHAT and CDR2 FQNNGV. The DNA for the CDR3 is TGTGCCAGCAGCTTAACGGGGTCGGAAATAGCGAGCTCCTACAATGAGCAGTTCTTC. As protein: CASSLTGSEIASSYNEQFF.

V is TRBV2 and J is TRBJ1-2; the D is unclear. V was pared by 8 bases and J by 6 bases, with 7 bases between. Germline-derived CDR1 and CDR2 are SNHLY and FYNNEI. The CDR3 is 10 amino acids. This CDR3 is CASAGNGYTF. CDR3 DNA: TGTGCCAGCGCGGGAAATGGCTACACCTTC.